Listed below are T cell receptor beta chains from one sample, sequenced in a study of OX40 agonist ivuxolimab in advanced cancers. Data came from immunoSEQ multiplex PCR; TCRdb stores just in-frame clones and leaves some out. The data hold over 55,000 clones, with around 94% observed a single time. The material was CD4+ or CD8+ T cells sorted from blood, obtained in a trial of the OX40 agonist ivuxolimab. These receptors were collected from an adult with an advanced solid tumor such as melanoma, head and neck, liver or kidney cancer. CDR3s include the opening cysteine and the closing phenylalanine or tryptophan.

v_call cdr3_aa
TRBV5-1 CASSLGTGGPFNEKLFF
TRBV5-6 CASSASETVHYEQYF
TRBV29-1 CSVPGTFLGEQFF
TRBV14 CASSPWGASSSYNEQFF
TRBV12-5 CASGLGRQGGYAEQFF
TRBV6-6 CASSLTSGAATEQYF
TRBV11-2 CASSDRDRGADTQYF
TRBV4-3 CASSQDSGGNYGYTF
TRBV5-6 CASSSTGEGLYGYTF
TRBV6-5 CASSLPPRGGTDTQYF
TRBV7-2 CASSLLLGNEKLFF
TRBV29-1 CSVPWDRGAGELFF
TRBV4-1 CASSQVADLNTEAFF
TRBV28 CASSRAGHYEQYF
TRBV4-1 CASSHSGGGPNEQYF
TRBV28 CASSLRDRGLTGANVLTF
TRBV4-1 CASSKGEGTEAFF
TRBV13 CASSLGGQISNSNQPQHF
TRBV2 CASRDITYEQYF
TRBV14 CASSQESSGGNEQFF
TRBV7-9 CASSSRGLAGPTDTQYF
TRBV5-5 CASSLRLHNQETQYF
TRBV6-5 CASSNRAKYEQYF
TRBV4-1 CASSLSGGTLYQETQYF
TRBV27 CASSLLGGNEKLFF
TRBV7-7 CASSLGLAGDPSYNEQFF
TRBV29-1 CSVEDTRRGEQYF
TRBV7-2 CASSWDYEQYF
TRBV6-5 CASSFGGMNTEAFF
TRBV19 CASSIGGSETQYF
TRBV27 CASSFTSSGANVLTF
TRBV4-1 CASRPGGTSYEQYF